These 2 T cell receptor beta chains were sequenced from one sample in a study of T cell repertoires in cytomegalovirus infection. TCRdb reanalysed the reads using MiXCR and keeps one entry per CDR3 protein. The sample records about 830,000 distinct CDR3 sequences, about 31% being singletons. The antigens of these receptors remain unknown. The material was cultured CD8+ T cells from PBMCs, obtained from culture after CMV antigen stimulation. These receptor sequences come from a human donor in good health (CMV status not recorded). Some clones in this sample may be carry-over from other donors' samples.

The V and J genes are TRBV27 and TRBJ2-1; 9 bases align to TRBD1. After removal of 8 bases from V and 5 bases from J, the junction contained 10 bases not matched to a gene. CDR1 and CDR2 (germline): MNHEY, SMNVEV (reference sequence). This CDR3 contains 15 residues. CDR3 bases: TGTGCCAGCGGAAACCGGGACAGGGTAAACAATGAGCAGTTCTTC. It is translated as CASGNRDRVNNEQFF.

Only a few counts were recorded for this clonotype. The V call is TRBV7-8, the J call TRBJ2-4; the D gene is possibly TRBD1 (6 bases). V was trimmed by 4 bases and J by 7 bases, leaving 14 bases between them. The CDR3 spans 14 residues. The germline V gene has CDR1 SGHVS and CDR2 FQNEAQ. This CDR3 is CASSSGHGGNIQYF. In DNA, the CDR3 is TGTGCCAGCAGCTCGGGACACGGCGGGAACATTCAGTACTTC.